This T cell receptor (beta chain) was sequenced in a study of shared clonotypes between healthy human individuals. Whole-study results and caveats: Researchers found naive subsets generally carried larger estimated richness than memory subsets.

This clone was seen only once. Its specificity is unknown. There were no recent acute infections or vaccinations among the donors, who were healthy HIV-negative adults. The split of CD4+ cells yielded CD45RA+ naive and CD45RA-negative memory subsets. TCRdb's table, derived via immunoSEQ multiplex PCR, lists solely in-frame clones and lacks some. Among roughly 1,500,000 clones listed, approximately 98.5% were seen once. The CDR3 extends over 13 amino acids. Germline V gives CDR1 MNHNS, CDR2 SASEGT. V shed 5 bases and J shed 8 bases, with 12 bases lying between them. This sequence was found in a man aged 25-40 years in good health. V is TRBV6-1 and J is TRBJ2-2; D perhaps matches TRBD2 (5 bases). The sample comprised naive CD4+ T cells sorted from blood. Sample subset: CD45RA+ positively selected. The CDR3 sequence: CASSLDWRGELFF. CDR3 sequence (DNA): TGTGCCAGCAGTCTTGACTGGAGGGGGGAGCTGTTTTTT.